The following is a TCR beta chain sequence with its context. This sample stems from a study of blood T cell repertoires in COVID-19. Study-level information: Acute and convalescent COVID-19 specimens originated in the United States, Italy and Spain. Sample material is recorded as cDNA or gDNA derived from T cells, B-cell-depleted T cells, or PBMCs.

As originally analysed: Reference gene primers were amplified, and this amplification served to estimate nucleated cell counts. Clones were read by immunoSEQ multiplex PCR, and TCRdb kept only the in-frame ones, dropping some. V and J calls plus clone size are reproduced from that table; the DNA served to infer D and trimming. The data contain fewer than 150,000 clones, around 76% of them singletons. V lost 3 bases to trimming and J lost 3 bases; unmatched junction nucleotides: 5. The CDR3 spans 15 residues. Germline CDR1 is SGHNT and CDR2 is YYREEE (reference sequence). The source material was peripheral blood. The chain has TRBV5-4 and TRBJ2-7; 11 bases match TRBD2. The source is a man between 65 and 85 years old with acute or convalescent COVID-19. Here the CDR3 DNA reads TGTGCCAGCAGCTCTAGCGGGGGGACCTACTACGAGCAGTACTTC. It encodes CASSSSGGTYYEQYF.